The sequence of this T cell receptor beta chain was determined in a study of spatial heterogeneity in lung cancer. About the research overall: Detection consistently yielded more beta chains than alpha chains. Each distinct TCR and UMI combination averaged more than ten appearances in raw reads.

Stated time point: sample taken at primary tumor resection. Between the trimmed V and J ends, which lost 4 bases and 5 bases, there was a span of 15 bases. CDR1 is SGHTA and CDR2 is FQGTGA in the germline V gene. CDR3 size: 14 residues. Unique molecular identifiers tagged every individual TCR cDNA molecule. TCRdb redid the calling of the 5' RACE reads with MiXCR, one entry per CDR3 protein. Among 4,500 to 6,500 distinct CDR3 sequences, about 13% were seen once, and the ten largest hold roughly 20%. The TCR sequence derives from a female donor with early-stage non-small cell lung cancer. Specimen: normal lung tissue next to the tumor, collected at surgery. The rearrangement links TRBV7-3 to TRBJ2-7; D is unresolved. CDR3 coding DNA: TGTGCCAGCAGCTCGGACGGCCCGCTTGACGAGCAGTACTTC. It specifies CASSSDGPLDEQYF.